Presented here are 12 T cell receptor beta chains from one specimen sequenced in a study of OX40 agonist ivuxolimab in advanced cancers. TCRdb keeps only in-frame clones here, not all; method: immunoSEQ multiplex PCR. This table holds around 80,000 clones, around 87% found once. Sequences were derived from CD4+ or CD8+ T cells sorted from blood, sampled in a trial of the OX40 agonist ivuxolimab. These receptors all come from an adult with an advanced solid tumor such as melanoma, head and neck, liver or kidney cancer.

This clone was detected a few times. This CDR3 reads CASSEGLQETQYF. The DNA of the CDR3 is TGTGCCAGCTCAGAGGGATTACAGGAGACCCAGTACTTC. The rearrangement joins TRBV18 to TRBJ2-5; D may be TRBD2 (5 bases). The germline V gene has CDR1 KGHSH and CDR2 LQKENI. CDR3 size: 13 residues. The V and J ends lost 5 bases and 5 bases respectively, with 12 bases between them.

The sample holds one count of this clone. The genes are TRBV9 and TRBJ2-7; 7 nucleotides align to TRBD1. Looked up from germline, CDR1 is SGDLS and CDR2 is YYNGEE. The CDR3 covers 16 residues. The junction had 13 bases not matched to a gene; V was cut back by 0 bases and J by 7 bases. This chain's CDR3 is CASSVGIGTALQEQYF. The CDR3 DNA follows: TGTGCCAGCAGCGTAGGAATTGGGACAGCGCTGCAGGAGCAGTACTTC.

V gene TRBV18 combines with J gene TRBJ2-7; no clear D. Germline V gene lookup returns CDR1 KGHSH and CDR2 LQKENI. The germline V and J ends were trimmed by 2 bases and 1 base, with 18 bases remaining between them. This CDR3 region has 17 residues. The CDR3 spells CASSPIMFISGSYEQYF. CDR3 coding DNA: TGTGCCAGCTCACCAATCATGTTTATATCCGGGTCCTACGAGCAGTACTTC.

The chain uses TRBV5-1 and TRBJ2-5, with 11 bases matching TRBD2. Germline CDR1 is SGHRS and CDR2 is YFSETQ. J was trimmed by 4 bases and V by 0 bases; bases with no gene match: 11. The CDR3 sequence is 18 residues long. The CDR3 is CASSLVSGGAGPGETQYF. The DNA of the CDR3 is TGCGCCAGCAGCTTGGTTAGCGGGGGGGCCGGGCCCGGAGAGACCCAGTACTTC. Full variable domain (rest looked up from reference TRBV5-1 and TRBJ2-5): KAGVTQTPRYLIKTRGQQVTLSCSPISGHRSVSWYQQTPGQGLQFLFEYFSETQRNKGNFPGRFSGRQFSNSRSEMNVSTLELGDSALYLCASSLVSGGAGPGETQYFGPGTRLLVL.

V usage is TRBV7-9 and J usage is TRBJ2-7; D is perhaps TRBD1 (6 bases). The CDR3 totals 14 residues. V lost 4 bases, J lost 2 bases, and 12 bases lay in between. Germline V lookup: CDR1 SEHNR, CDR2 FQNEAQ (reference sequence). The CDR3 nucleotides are TGTGCCAGCAGCTCCAGGGGCTTAACCTACGAGCAGTACTTC. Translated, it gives CASSSRGLTYEQYF.

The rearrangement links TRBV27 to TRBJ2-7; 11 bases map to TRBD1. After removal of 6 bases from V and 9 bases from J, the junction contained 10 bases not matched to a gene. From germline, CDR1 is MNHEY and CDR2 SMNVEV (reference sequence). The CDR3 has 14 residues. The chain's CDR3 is CASRAGTGGFRQYF. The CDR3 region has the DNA TGTGCCAGCAGAGCCGGGACAGGGGGATTTAGGCAGTACTTC.

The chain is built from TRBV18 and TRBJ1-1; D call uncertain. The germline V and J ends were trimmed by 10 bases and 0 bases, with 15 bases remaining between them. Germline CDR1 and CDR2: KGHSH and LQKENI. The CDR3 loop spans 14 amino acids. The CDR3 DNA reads TGTGCCATCCTCCCCCGAGGGTTGAACACTGAAGCTTTCTTT. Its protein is CAILPRGLNTEAFF.

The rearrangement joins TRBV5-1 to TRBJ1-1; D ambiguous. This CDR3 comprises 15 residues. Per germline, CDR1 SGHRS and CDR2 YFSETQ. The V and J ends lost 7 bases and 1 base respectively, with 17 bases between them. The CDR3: CASANSLGRNTEAFF. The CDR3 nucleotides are TGCGCCAGCGCCAATAGCCTTGGGCGGAACACTGAAGCTTTCTTT.

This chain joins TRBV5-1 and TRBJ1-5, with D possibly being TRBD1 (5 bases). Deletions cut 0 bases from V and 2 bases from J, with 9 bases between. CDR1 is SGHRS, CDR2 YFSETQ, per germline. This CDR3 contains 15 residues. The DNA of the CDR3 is TGCGCCAGCAGCTTGGAAGGGGCAGGCAATCAGCCCCAGCATTTT. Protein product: CASSLEGAGNQPQHF.

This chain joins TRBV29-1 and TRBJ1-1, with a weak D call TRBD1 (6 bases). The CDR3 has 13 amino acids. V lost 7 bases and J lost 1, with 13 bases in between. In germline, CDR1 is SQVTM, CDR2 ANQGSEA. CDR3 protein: CSARTDANTEAFF. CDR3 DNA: TGCAGCGCCCGGACAGATGCGAACACTGAAGCTTTCTTT. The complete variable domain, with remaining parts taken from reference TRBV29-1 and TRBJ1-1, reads SAVISQKPSRDICQRGTSLTIQCQVDSQVTMMFWYRQQPGQSLTLIATANQGSEATYESGFVIDKFPISRPNLTFSTLTVSNMSPEDSSIYLCSARTDANTEAFFGQGTRLTVV.

This chain's CDR3 is CASSLGAGGWGETQYF. The DNA for the CDR3 is TGTGCCAGCAGCTTGGGAGCGGGGGGCTGGGGAGAGACCCAGTACTTC. This chain connects TRBV5-4 to TRBJ2-5; 9 nucleotides align to TRBD2. Per the germline V gene, CDR1 is SGHNT and CDR2 is YYREEE (reference sequence). With V trimmed by 0 bases and J by 4 bases, 7 bases remained unmatched. The CDR3 is made up of 16 amino acids.

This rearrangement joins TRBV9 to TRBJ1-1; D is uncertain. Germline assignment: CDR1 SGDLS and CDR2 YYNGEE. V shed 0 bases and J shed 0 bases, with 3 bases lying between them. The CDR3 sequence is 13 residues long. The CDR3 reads CASSVVVNTEAFF. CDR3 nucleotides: TGTGCCAGCAGCGTAGTCGTGAACACTGAAGCTTTCTTT.